A selection of T cell receptor beta chains follows, all from one sample in a study of blood T cell repertoires in COVID-19. Sequencing was performed with immunoSEQ multiplex PCR; in TCRdb, only in-frame clones are kept and a portion is missing. This sample carries around 270,000 clones, 80% to 85% of them seen once, and the ten largest clones take 15% to 18%. Sequencing used peripheral blood. All receptors come from a person between 65 and 79 years old with COVID-19, enrolled during active disease. CDR3s leave out the opening cysteine and the closing phenylalanine or tryptophan. Fields, in order: D gene, V gene, J gene, CDR3 protein. A D gene is named only where the DNA matches it firmly.

d_call: TRBD1; v_call: TRBV3-1/TRBV3-2; j_call: TRBJ1-1; cdr3_aa: ASSPFWDRGPEAF
d_call: -; v_call: TRBV24-1; j_call: TRBJ2-7; cdr3_aa: ATSDPSGSYEQY
d_call: -; v_call: TRBV28; j_call: TRBJ2-3; cdr3_aa: ASSLTEGTQY
d_call: -; v_call: TRBV18; j_call: TRBJ1-5; cdr3_aa: ASSPRAGSDQPQH
d_call: TRBD2; v_call: TRBV7-2; j_call: TRBJ2-5; cdr3_aa: ASSLAKTSGGPQETQY
d_call: TRBD1; v_call: TRBV3-1/TRBV3-2; j_call: TRBJ1-5; cdr3_aa: ASSPSSGTGHQPQH
d_call: TRBD1; v_call: TRBV6-6; j_call: TRBJ1-5; cdr3_aa: ASSHPGQGNQPQH
d_call: -; v_call: TRBV24-1; j_call: TRBJ1-1; cdr3_aa: ATSDPTGTRRNTEAF
d_call: -; v_call: TRBV7-9; j_call: TRBJ2-7; cdr3_aa: ASSPDSNSYEQY
d_call: -; v_call: TRBV14; j_call: TRBJ1-1; cdr3_aa: ASSQDEGVARIEAF
d_call: TRBD1; v_call: TRBV6-5; j_call: TRBJ2-3; cdr3_aa: ASSYLQGSDTQY
d_call: TRBD1; v_call: TRBV5-4; j_call: TRBJ2-1; cdr3_aa: ASRADRDEQF
d_call: -; v_call: TRBV5-4; j_call: TRBJ2-1; cdr3_aa: ASSPPTVNEQF
d_call: -; v_call: TRBV6-5; j_call: TRBJ1-2; cdr3_aa: ASSLGETGGYT
d_call: TRBD1; v_call: TRBV2; j_call: TRBJ2-2; cdr3_aa: ASRGTGVTGELF
d_call: TRBD2; v_call: TRBV10-3; j_call: TRBJ2-1; cdr3_aa: AISESVREPYNEQF
d_call: -; v_call: TRBV18; j_call: TRBJ1-2; cdr3_aa: ASSPPRRSPVPDGYT
d_call: TRBD2; v_call: TRBV3-1/TRBV3-2; j_call: TRBJ2-7; cdr3_aa: ASSQNPSNPSGFPEQY
d_call: -; v_call: TRBV27; j_call: TRBJ2-7; cdr3_aa: ASSARSSVPLEQY
d_call: -; v_call: TRBV7-2; j_call: TRBJ2-1; cdr3_aa: ASTLSASSYNEQF
d_call: -; v_call: TRBV9; j_call: TRBJ1-6; cdr3_aa: ASSVGGRDNSPLH
d_call: TRBD2; v_call: TRBV6-1; j_call: TRBJ2-7; cdr3_aa: ASSGGAVAGLPEQY
d_call: TRBD2; v_call: TRBV7-9; j_call: TRBJ2-1; cdr3_aa: ASSRDYKKF
d_call: -; v_call: TRBV5-6; j_call: TRBJ1-1; cdr3_aa: ASSPGLLNTEAF
d_call: -; v_call: TRBV30; j_call: TRBJ1-1; cdr3_aa: AWIRDSLWVQGIMNTEAF
d_call: -; v_call: TRBV21-1; j_call: TRBJ2-7; cdr3_aa: ASSKGLAWYEQY
d_call: TRBD1; v_call: TRBV5-1; j_call: TRBJ2-3; cdr3_aa: ASSRITGGSTDTQY
d_call: -; v_call: TRBV2; j_call: TRBJ2-7; cdr3_aa: ASRRGLTGAYEQY
d_call: TRBD2; v_call: TRBV7-6; j_call: TRBJ2-2; cdr3_aa: ASSLVPRLAGRANTGELF
d_call: TRBD1; v_call: TRBV6-2/TRBV6-3; j_call: TRBJ1-1; cdr3_aa: ASSYNRGNTEAF
d_call: -; v_call: TRBV5-4; j_call: TRBJ2-5; cdr3_aa: ASSLGEGETQY
d_call: -; v_call: TRBV5-1; j_call: TRBJ2-7; cdr3_aa: ASSLEGWQGHEQY
d_call: -; v_call: TRBV3-1/TRBV3-2; j_call: TRBJ2-2; cdr3_aa: ASSQGTSTGELF
d_call: -; v_call: TRBV30; j_call: TRBJ1-1; cdr3_aa: AGGQNTEAF
d_call: -; v_call: TRBV28; j_call: TRBJ1-6; cdr3_aa: ASGSSYNSPLH
d_call: -; v_call: TRBV7-8; j_call: TRBJ1-5; cdr3_aa: ASSILRNSNQPQH
d_call: -; v_call: TRBV5-1; j_call: TRBJ1-2; cdr3_aa: ASSLRAGKGYT
d_call: TRBD1; v_call: TRBV6-5; j_call: TRBJ1-2; cdr3_aa: ASTGTGSSNYGYT
d_call: TRBD2; v_call: TRBV5-1; j_call: TRBJ2-1; cdr3_aa: ASSLGLAGVDEQF
d_call: -; v_call: TRBV10-3; j_call: TRBJ2-7; cdr3_aa: AISGAGGVMSYEQY
d_call: -; v_call: TRBV27; j_call: TRBJ1-6; cdr3_aa: ASRQGWNSPLH
d_call: TRBD2; v_call: TRBV28; j_call: TRBJ2-7; cdr3_aa: ASSLTSGRYEQY
d_call: TRBD1; v_call: TRBV7-2; j_call: TRBJ1-2; cdr3_aa: ASSPSGQGFYGYT
d_call: -; v_call: TRBV7-9; j_call: TRBJ1-4; cdr3_aa: ASSFFSFGGRDEKLF
d_call: -; v_call: TRBV7-8; j_call: TRBJ2-7; cdr3_aa: ASSRSDSYEQY
d_call: TRBD2; v_call: TRBV19; j_call: TRBJ2-7; cdr3_aa: ASSMLSGGSYEQY
d_call: TRBD1; v_call: TRBV5-1; j_call: TRBJ1-1; cdr3_aa: ASSRSQGWDTEAF
d_call: -; v_call: TRBV27; j_call: TRBJ1-5; cdr3_aa: ASSQTASRYYQPQH
d_call: TRBD1; v_call: TRBV5-5; j_call: TRBJ1-3; cdr3_aa: ASSWLLGQYAGNTIY
d_call: TRBD1; v_call: TRBV29-1; j_call: TRBJ1-1; cdr3_aa: SGGGTGGSYTEAF